The source of this TCR beta chain is a study of cytomegalovirus exposure and HLA in healthy donors. Background on the study: About 79 million unique TCRs from HLA-typed donors were held in an early data release. Regarding the study as a whole: Under in vitro conditions, a few CMV-associated chains were confirmed as specific for CMV antigens. As was reported, the classifier diagnosed cytomegalovirus status with high specificity and sensitivity. TCR beta sequences numbering around 15,000 were associated with HLA alleles at 0.05 false discovery rate in a later analysis.

In regard to this clone: As yet, its antigen is unknown.

Germline loops: CDR1 MNHEY, CDR2 SMNVEV (reference sequence). CDR3 length: 16 residues. The germline V and J ends were trimmed by 3 bases and 8 bases, with 17 bases remaining between them. PCR primers comprised 60 Vbeta and 13 Jbeta primers. Only in-frame clones appear in the TCRdb table, and some are missing; sequencing was by immunoSEQ multiplex PCR. The sample lists some 110,000 clones, approximately 11% occurring once. The TCR comes from a man aged 35 to 55 in good health and CMV-seropositive. The chain recombines TRBV27 with TRBJ1-6; D ambiguous. The specimen was PBMCs. The DNA for the CDR3 is TGTGCCAGCAGTTTCCTCCCTCCTTTCCCGGATTCACCCCTCCACTTT. It translates to CASSFLPPFPDSPLHF.